These 27 T cell receptor beta chains were sequenced from one sample in a study of identical twins. TCRdb itself ran the 5' RACE reads through MiXCR, one entry per CDR3 protein. The sample holds 400,000 to 550,000 distinct CDR3 sequences, approximately 22% seen once. The same sample was also used in a study of T cells expressing NK-cell markers.

Sequenced sample: CD4+ T cells sorted from blood. These receptors were taken from a woman aged 18 to 35 in good health.

This clonotype occurred a few times. The chain has TRBV5-1 and TRBJ2-1; D tentatively reads TRBD1 or TRBD2 (5 bases each). V was clipped by 0 bases and J by 14 bases, with 15 bases between them. CDR1 and CDR2 (germline): SGHRS, YFSETQ. This CDR3 has 13 amino acids. The chain's CDR3 is CASSLAWGEGKFF. CDR3 nucleotides: TGCGCCAGCAGCTTGGCCTGGGGAGAGGGGAAGTTCTTC.

The rearrangement uses TRBV15 and TRBJ2-6; D is unclear. The germline CDR1 and CDR2 sequences are LNHNV and YYDKDF (reference sequence). V was clipped by 1 base and J by 7 bases, with 11 bases between them. The CDR3 has 15 amino acids. The CDR3 protein is CATSRAGGSANVLTF. The DNA of the CDR3 is TGTGCCACCAGCAGAGCCGGCGGTAGCGCCAACGTCCTGACTTTC.

This clonotype came up many times. The CDR3 DNA sequence: TGCAGCCGCGGGGGTAGCGCAAACAATGAGCAGTTCTTC. This gives the protein CSRGGSANNEQFF. V is TRBV20-1 and J is TRBJ2-1, with TRBD2 matching over 7 bases. Germline V gene sequence: CDR1 DFQATT, CDR2 SNEGSKA (reference sequence). There are 13 residues in the CDR3.

V gene TRBV3-1 combines with J gene TRBJ1-1; D call uncertain. The germline V gene encodes CDR1 LGHDT and CDR2 YNNKEL (reference sequence). Trimming removed 2 bases at V and 1 base at J, with 5 bases between. The CDR3 consists of 13 residues. Written as DNA, the CDR3 is TGTGCCAGCAGCCAATTGGAGAACACTGAAGCTTTCTTT. Translation: CASSQLENTEAFF. The variable domain in full, with the rest retrieved from reference TRBV3-1 and TRBJ1-1, is DTAVSQTPKYLVTQMGNDKSIKCEQNLGHDTMYWYKQDSKKFLKIMFSYNNKELIINETVPNRFSPKSPDKAHLNLHINSLELGDSAVYFCASSQLENTEAFFGQGTRLTVV.

V is TRBV29-1 and J is TRBJ2-1; TRBD2 might be the D (6 bases). Germline V gives CDR1 SQVTM, CDR2 ANQGSEA. The CDR3 has 14 residues. V lost 6 bases and J 8 bases, leaving 20 bases between the germline ends. The CDR3 region is CSVPRGGQGDEQFF. CDR3 nucleotide sequence: TGCAGCGTGCCCCGGGGAGGCCAAGGGGATGAGCAGTTCTTC.

The chain employs TRBV20-1 and TRBJ1-5; a possible D gene is TRBD1 (6 bases). CDR1 is DFQATT and CDR2 is SNEGSKA in the germline V gene (reference sequence). With 3 bases removed from V and 1 base from J, the gap between germline ends came to 10 bases. This CDR3 is built from 14 residues. The CDR3 nucleotides are TGCAGTGCTAGTTGGACAGCAAGCAATCAGCCCCAGCATTTT. Protein: CSASWTASNQPQHF.

This clonotype was counted a few times. V and J are TRBV9 and TRBJ1-1; the D is unclear. This CDR3 spans 15 amino acids. The germline gives CDR1 SGDLS, CDR2 YYNGEE. V dropped 3 bases and J dropped 0 bases, with 12 bases sitting between them. CDR3 loop: CASSEGGTMNTEAFF. DNA of the CDR3: TGTGCCAGCAGCGAAGGCGGAACAATGAACACTGAAGCTTTCTTT.

The rearrangement links TRBV5-1 to TRBJ2-1, with D perhaps TRBD1 (6 bases). Germline V CDR1 and CDR2: SGHRS, YFSETQ. The V end was cut by 0 bases, the J end by 5 bases, with 15 bases between. The CDR3 is 16 amino acids. The CDR3 DNA is TGCGCCAGCAGCTTGGAGGGACACGGTTTCGACAATGAGCAGTTCTTC. It codes for CASSLEGHGFDNEQFF.

CDR3 nucleotides: TGCAGTGCATGGGACTACAAAGAGACCCAGTACTTC. It yields the protein CSAWDYKETQYF. The V gene is TRBV20-1, the J gene TRBJ2-5; 7 bases fit TRBD2. Germline CDR1 and CDR2: DFQATT and SNEGSKA (reference sequence). This CDR3 is 12 amino acids long. V was pared by 6 bases and J by 3 bases, with 4 bases of the junction left unmatched.

In its sample, this clonotype was seen a few times. Here the CDR3 DNA reads TGTGCCAGCAGCGAGCAGGGGCGGTACGAGCAGTACTTC. It codes for CASSEQGRYEQYF. This chain connects TRBV9 to TRBJ2-7; a weak D match, TRBD1 (6 bases). The V gene's germline CDR1 is SGDLS and CDR2 YYNGEE. Trimming removed 3 bases from V and 4 bases from J, with 11 bases in between. The CDR3 spans 13 residues.

The chain employs TRBV11-2 and TRBJ2-5, with 13 bases lining up with TRBD2. There are 16 residues in the CDR3. V shed 4 bases, J shed 5 bases, and the junction held 7 bases outside the gene matches. CDR1 is SGHAT and CDR2 is FQNNGV in the germline V gene. CDR3 sequence: CASSSSTSGGAETQYF. The CDR3 DNA reads as TGTGCCAGCAGCTCATCCACTAGCGGGGGGGCGGAGACCCAGTACTTC. Full variable domain (outside the CDR3, taken from reference TRBV11-2 and TRBJ2-5): EAGVAQSPRYKIIEKRQSVAFWCNPISGHATLYWYQQILGQGPKLLIQFQNNGVVDDSQLPKDRFSAERLKGVDSTLKIQPAKLEDSAVYLCASSSSTSGGAETQYFGPGTRLLVL.

This clonotype was counted between two and nine times. The chain is built from TRBV7-9 and TRBJ2-3; perhaps TRBD2 as D (6 bases). Per the germline V gene, CDR1 is SEHNR and CDR2 is FQNEAQ (reference sequence). The CDR3 covers 15 residues. The ends were cut back, 2 bases at V and 0 bases at J, with 9 bases in the middle. The CDR3 DNA follows: TGTGCCAGCAGCTTAAAAGGGACTAGCACAGATACGCAGTATTTT. The encoded protein is CASSLKGTSTDTQYF.

This clonotype has at least ten counts. The chain combines TRBV29-1 with TRBJ2-7; 7 nucleotides match TRBD2. This CDR3 is built from 14 residues. Germline CDR1 SQVTM, CDR2 ANQGSEA. J lost 4 bases, V lost 0 bases, and 6 bases had no gene match. DNA for the CDR3: TGCAGCGTTGAAGACAGGACTAGTAGTTACGAGCAGTACTTC. It encodes CSVEDRTSSYEQYF.

V usage is TRBV12-3 or TRBV12-4 and J usage is TRBJ2-1; the D gene is possibly TRBD1 (6 bases). V was shortened by 6 bases and J by 8 bases, with 17 bases between the two germline ends. The CDR3 has 14 amino acids. In DNA, the CDR3 is TGTGCCAGCAGGCGACAGGTACGGCCGGATGAGCAGTTCTTC. Translation: CASRRQVRPDEQFF.

This clonotype showed up many times. The CDR3 region is CSAIWPSVPHEQFF. CDR3 in DNA: TGCAGTGCTATTTGGCCGAGCGTCCCCCATGAGCAGTTCTTC. This sequence joins TRBV20-1 and TRBJ2-1; no reliable D call. Germline V gives CDR1 DFQATT, CDR2 SNEGSKA (reference sequence). Trimming took off 4 bases at V and 8 bases at J, with 18 bases between the two ends. The CDR3 runs to 14 residues.

This chain connects TRBV20-1 to TRBJ2-5; no definite D call. This CDR3 contains 14 residues. CDR1 and CDR2 (germline): DFQATT, SNEGSKA (reference sequence). V dropped 0 bases and J dropped 7 bases, with 15 bases sitting between them. CDR3 loop: CSARDPTGPGTQYF. In nucleotides, the CDR3 is TGCAGTGCTAGAGATCCAACGGGCCCGGGGACCCAGTACTTC.

V is TRBV20-1 and J is TRBJ1-2; TRBD1 agrees at 7 bases. V shed 7 bases, J shed 0 bases, and the junction held 8 bases outside the gene matches. The germline CDR1 and CDR2 sequences are DFQATT and SNEGSKA (reference sequence). This CDR3 comprises 14 residues. The CDR3 loop reads CSVTGVDTNYGYTF. In DNA form, the CDR3 reads TGCAGTGTTACAGGGGTAGATACTAACTATGGCTACACCTTC.

This clonotype appeared a few times. This sequence joins TRBV7-2 and TRBJ2-1, with 10 bases aligning to TRBD2. CDR3 length: 16 residues. The germline V gene has CDR1 SGHTA and CDR2 FQGNSA. V was pared by 3 bases and J by 9 bases, with 11 bases of the junction left unmatched. In DNA form, the CDR3 reads TGTGCCAGCAGCTTGCTAGGACTAGCGGCCAACGGTGAGCAGTTCTTC. Its translation: CASSLLGLAANGEQFF.

The V call is TRBV5-1, the J call TRBJ2-7, with TRBD1 as a possible D gene (6 bases). Deletions cut 4 bases from V and 9 bases from J, with 14 bases between. The germline gives CDR1 SGHRS, CDR2 YFSETQ. This CDR3 comprises 12 residues. CDR3 loop: CASSPDRWRQYF. The CDR3, as DNA: TGCGCCAGCAGCCCCGACAGGTGGAGGCAGTACTTC.

This clonotype came up a few times. The chain combines TRBV20-1 with TRBJ2-2; D possibly uses TRBD1 or TRBD2 (5 bases each). With 2 bases removed from V and 6 bases from J, the gap between germline ends came to 16 bases. The CDR3 covers 15 residues. Germline V gene data show CDR1 as DFQATT and CDR2 as SNEGSKA (reference sequence). CDR3 DNA: TGCAGTGCTAGACCGGGACCGGCTGGTGCCGGGGAGCTGTTTTTT. Translating gives CSARPGPAGAGELFF.

The chain carries TRBV20-1 and TRBJ1-2; weak D call: TRBD1 (5 bases). This CDR3 is 14 amino acids long. The ends were cut back, 3 bases at V and 5 bases at J, with 16 bases in the middle. CDR1 is DFQATT and CDR2 is SNEGSKA in the germline V gene (reference sequence). The CDR3 protein is CSARVTGGGYGYTF. The CDR3 DNA reads as TGCAGTGCTAGGGTTACCGGGGGAGGGTATGGCTACACCTTC.

This clonotype was observed at least ten times. For the CDR3, the DNA is TGTGCCAGCAGCGGTGGGGCAGGGCTACCATACAATGAGCAGTTCTTC. Protein sequence: CASSGGAGLPYNEQFF. This chain connects TRBV25-1 to TRBJ2-1; a possible D gene is TRBD1 (5 bases). The CDR3 runs to 16 residues. V was trimmed by 6 bases and J by 4 bases, leaving 19 bases between them. Germline CDR1 is MGHDK and CDR2 is SYGVNS.

V gene TRBV7-2 combines with J gene TRBJ2-7; a weak D match, TRBD1 (5 bases). The V end was cut by 5 bases, the J end by 6 bases, with 17 bases between. The CDR3 has 14 amino acids. The germline CDR1 and CDR2 sequences are SGHTA and FQGNSA. CDR3 sequence (DNA): TGTGCCAGCAGCCCACAGGCAAAACCCACCGAGCAGTACTTC. Protein: CASSPQAKPTEQYF.

This clonotype was counted only a few times. The chain is built from TRBV12-3 or TRBV12-4 and TRBJ2-7, with D unresolved. This CDR3 region has 15 residues. With 6 bases removed from V and 3 bases from J, the gap between germline ends came to 18 bases. The CDR3 region has the DNA TGTGCCAGCAGCCGTAGAGGCAGGAGTGACTACGAGCAGTACTTC. Translating it yields CASSRRGRSDYEQYF.

This clonotype has only a few counts. V gene TRBV9 combines with J gene TRBJ2-4; D uncertain. CDR3 size: 17 residues. Germline assignment: CDR1 SGDLS and CDR2 YYNGEE. With 0 bases removed from V and 0 bases from J, the gap between germline ends came to 13 bases. CDR3 sequence: CASSVESGNLAKNIQYF. The DNA for the CDR3 is TGTGCCAGCAGCGTAGAATCGGGTAACTTAGCCAAAAACATTCAGTACTTC.

The genes are TRBV7-9 and TRBJ1-1; TRBD1 might be the D (5 bases). The V gene's germline CDR1 is SEHNR and CDR2 FQNEAQ (reference sequence). CDR3 size: 16 residues. Deletions cut 5 bases from V and 6 bases from J, with 22 bases between. The chain's CDR3 is CASSLEGTINQAEAFF. Written as DNA, the CDR3 is TGTGCCAGCAGCCTAGAGGGGACGATAAACCAAGCTGAAGCTTTCTTT. The full variable domain, in which reference TRBV7-9 and TRBJ1-1 provide the parts outside the CDR3, is DTGVSQNPRHKITKRGQNVTFRCDPISEHNRLYWYRQTLGQGPEFLTYFQNEAQLEKSRLLSDRFSAERPKGSFSTLEIQRTEQGDSAMYLCASSLEGTINQAEAFFGQGTRLTVV.

This clonotype was seen repeatedly, ten times or more. The V and J genes are TRBV6-1 and TRBJ1-2, with a possible D match to TRBD1 (5 bases). Trimming shortened V by 6 bases and J by 4 bases, and 15 bases separated the two germline ends. Per the germline V gene, CDR1 is MNHNS and CDR2 is SASEGT. CDR3 length equals 14 residues. CDR3 sequence: CASRNTGLTYGYTF. The DNA of the CDR3 is TGTGCCAGCAGAAATACGGGGCTGACCTATGGCTACACCTTC.